This T cell receptor beta chain was recovered during a study of T cells after yellow fever vaccination. This clonotype was counted a few times. Antigen unknown. They built TCR cDNA with 5'RACE template switching, a step that put in a universal primer site and UMIs. One entry per CDR3 protein results from TCRdb running MiXCR on the 5' RACE reads. The table records about 200,000 distinct CDR3 sequences, roughly 3% of them present only once. Germline-derived CDR1 and CDR2 are SGHRS and YFSETQ. After removal of 4 bases from V and 6 bases from J, the junction contained 11 bases not matched to a gene. The CDR3 runs 16 residues. Findings and caveats of the study: After the booster, around 95% of CD4 and approximately 90% of CD8 primary-response clones were re-detected. Sorted repertoires could include abundant contaminating clonotypes from bulk cells. The study found a weaker secondary response that peaked faster, day 5 versus 15.

This sequence originates from a young man who received the YFV17D yellow fever vaccine. The input for sequencing was CD4+ T cells sorted from PBMCs, taken 10 days after the yellow fever booster vaccination. The chain employs TRBV5-1 and TRBJ2-1; 9 nucleotides line up with TRBD2. The CDR3, as DNA: TGCGCCAGCAGCCGGACTCAAGCGGGGGGAGCCAATGAGCAGTTCTTC. It encodes CASSRTQAGGANEQFF.